This TCR beta chain was captured in a study of shared clonotypes between healthy human individuals. Turning to the study itself: The plates for each donor numbered three CD4 naive, three CD4 memory, two CD8 naive and one CD8 memory. Study conclusions and caveats: The study found 4.5% to 6% of naive CD4 clonotypes shared across four donors. Enrolling few donors narrowed the genetic and exposure-history diversity that was represented.

The CDR3 runs 14 residues. The germline V gene has CDR1 PRHDT and CDR2 FYEKMQ (reference sequence). Trimming pared 5 bases from V and 5 bases from J, leaving 15 bases between. Concerning this clone: Its antigen is not known.

The assay was immunoSEQ multiplex PCR, and TCRdb's table has in-frame clones only and misses some. The sample contains about 2.3 million clones, more than 85% of which appear only once. The sample comprised naive CD4+ T cells from PBMCs. The subset: CD45RA+ positively selected. The chain recombines TRBV13 with TRBJ1-1; tentatively, D is TRBD1 (5 bases). This receptor was obtained from a man younger than 35 in good health. Some clones in this sample may be carry-over from other donors' samples. This CDR3 is CASSEGQGSTEAFF. DNA of the CDR3: TGTGCCAGCAGCGAAGGCCAGGGAAGTACTGAAGCTTTCTTT.